The rows below give T cell receptor beta chains drawn from one sample of a study of cytomegalovirus exposure and HLA in healthy donors. Produced via immunoSEQ multiplex PCR; TCRdb's table is partial and in-frame only. Of a few hundred thousand clones detected, about 86% appear once; the ten largest clones hold roughly 1%. Sequenced sample: PBMCs. The receptors derive from a woman aged 18-35 years in good health and CMV-seronegative. Both conserved end residues are trimmed from each CDR3. Fields, in order: CDR3 protein, J gene, V gene.

CDR3 protein: ASSEGQAGQPQH; J gene: TRBJ1-5; V gene: TRBV9
CDR3 protein: ASSQDWGGQGQF; J gene: TRBJ2-1; V gene: TRBV11-2
CDR3 protein: ASSVGSTDQETQY; J gene: TRBJ2-5; V gene: TRBV5-1
CDR3 protein: ASSLLQGATEPQH; J gene: TRBJ1-5; V gene: TRBV28
CDR3 protein: ASSPGGGYPEAF; J gene: TRBJ1-1; V gene: TRBV9
CDR3 protein: ASSLEPANYGYT; J gene: TRBJ1-2; V gene: TRBV5-1
CDR3 protein: ASSVEVGRGTYNEQF; J gene: TRBJ2-1; V gene: TRBV9
CDR3 protein: ASGRSSLGRPNEKLF; J gene: TRBJ1-4; V gene: TRBV27
CDR3 protein: ASSLWTGRHSPLH; J gene: TRBJ1-6; V gene: TRBV7-2
CDR3 protein: ASSQDRSGGGRVYNEQF; J gene: TRBJ2-1; V gene: TRBV4-2
CDR3 protein: ASRSGSSYNEQF; J gene: TRBJ2-1; V gene: TRBV2
CDR3 protein: ASSDRGRNGYT; J gene: TRBJ1-2; V gene: TRBV7-9
CDR3 protein: ASRLSPQGTEAF; J gene: TRBJ1-1; V gene: TRBV27
CDR3 protein: AWSPGTGNQPQH; J gene: TRBJ1-5; V gene: TRBV30
CDR3 protein: ASSVQGPNTGELF; J gene: TRBJ2-2; V gene: TRBV5-1
CDR3 protein: ASSIARANYGYT; J gene: TRBJ1-2; V gene: TRBV5-4
CDR3 protein: ASKPGQGLAPLH; J gene: TRBJ1-6; V gene: TRBV9
CDR3 protein: ASSQENPLRVVYGYT; J gene: TRBJ1-2; V gene: TRBV4-1
CDR3 protein: ASRPSGTSPYEQY; J gene: TRBJ2-7; V gene: TRBV6-5
CDR3 protein: ASSPLNRAGNQPQH; J gene: TRBJ1-5; V gene: TRBV28
CDR3 protein: ASSLEGVSQDEQY; J gene: TRBJ2-7; V gene: TRBV7-2
CDR3 protein: ASSRTPYEQY; J gene: TRBJ2-7; V gene: TRBV2
CDR3 protein: ASSFGDPRADTQY; J gene: TRBJ2-3; V gene: TRBV5-1
CDR3 protein: ASSEEDGANVLT; J gene: TRBJ2-6; V gene: TRBV2
CDR3 protein: ASSPGISYEQY; J gene: TRBJ2-7; V gene: TRBV27
CDR3 protein: ASSYSVTGSHEQY; J gene: TRBJ2-7; V gene: TRBV6-5
CDR3 protein: SVGGQGALVETQY; J gene: TRBJ2-5; V gene: TRBV29-1
CDR3 protein: AWSRFESRGNQPQH; J gene: TRBJ1-5; V gene: TRBV30
CDR3 protein: SVAPGTGAYEQY; J gene: TRBJ2-7; V gene: TRBV29-1
CDR3 protein: ARNREHYGYT; J gene: TRBJ1-2; V gene: TRBV30
CDR3 protein: ASSQGGYTEAF; J gene: TRBJ1-1; V gene: TRBV14
CDR3 protein: ASSARLAGGPEQF; J gene: TRBJ2-1; V gene: TRBV19
CDR3 protein: ASSPTNTNTEAF; J gene: TRBJ1-1; V gene: TRBV7-3
CDR3 protein: ASSGQGIMNTEAF; J gene: TRBJ1-1; V gene: TRBV2
CDR3 protein: ASSEARGLFYGYT; J gene: TRBJ1-2; V gene: TRBV6-1
CDR3 protein: GTENTGELF; J gene: TRBJ2-2; V gene: TRBV29-1
CDR3 protein: ASSRDRGGADTQY; J gene: TRBJ2-3; V gene: TRBV6-6
CDR3 protein: ASSLPPGTADVLT; J gene: TRBJ2-6; V gene: TRBV28
CDR3 protein: ASSGQGARGANVLT; J gene: TRBJ2-6; V gene: TRBV7-2
CDR3 protein: ASSSRNPDTQY; J gene: TRBJ2-3; V gene: TRBV5-4
CDR3 protein: ASSHPGLELGETQY; J gene: TRBJ2-5; V gene: TRBV14
CDR3 protein: ASSSSYFSGANVLT; J gene: TRBJ2-6; V gene: TRBV27